One and the same sample provided the 2 T cell receptor beta chains below, sequenced in a study of blood T cells in healthy people across ages (dated by TCRdb to about 2015). The protocol used for the library was 5' RACE. Reads for this sample came from an Illumina HiSeq 2500. The second PCR ran for roughly 7 to 12 cycles and used a J-beta primer mix along with a sample-barcoded 5' primer. Starting from the raw public reads, TCRdb applied fastp trimming at Q25, assembled clones with MiXCR and retained in-frame beta chains. Rows are unified per CDR3 protein, each entry keeping the most common DNA and genes. The sample profile shows 1.5 million to 2 million distinct CDR3 sequences; 25% to 30% of them were found once. The ten largest account for more than 6% of the sample. Sequences were obtained from blood. These receptors originate from a woman between 25 and 40 years old in good health.

This clonotype was counted between two and nine times. This chain joins TRBV4-3 and TRBJ1-4; TRBD1 might be the D (6 bases). Germline V CDR1 and CDR2: LGHNA, YSLEER. The V and J ends lost 3 bases and 8 bases respectively, with 16 bases between them. The CDR3 consists of 15 residues. The CDR3 coding sequence is TGCGCCAGCAGCCAGGCCCGGGGGGCAAGAGAAAAACTGTTTTTT. Encoded protein: CASSQARGAREKLFF.

This clonotype was found a few times. The CDR3 DNA sequence: TGTGCCAGCAGCTCCCAGGCCCATAGCAATCAGCCCCAGCATTTT. Translating gives CASSSQAHSNQPQHF. The rearrangement joins TRBV7-2 to TRBJ1-5; D call uncertain. The germline gives CDR1 SGHTA, CDR2 FQGNSA. Trimming stripped 4 bases from V and 0 bases from J, with 10 bases between. This CDR3 comprises 15 residues.